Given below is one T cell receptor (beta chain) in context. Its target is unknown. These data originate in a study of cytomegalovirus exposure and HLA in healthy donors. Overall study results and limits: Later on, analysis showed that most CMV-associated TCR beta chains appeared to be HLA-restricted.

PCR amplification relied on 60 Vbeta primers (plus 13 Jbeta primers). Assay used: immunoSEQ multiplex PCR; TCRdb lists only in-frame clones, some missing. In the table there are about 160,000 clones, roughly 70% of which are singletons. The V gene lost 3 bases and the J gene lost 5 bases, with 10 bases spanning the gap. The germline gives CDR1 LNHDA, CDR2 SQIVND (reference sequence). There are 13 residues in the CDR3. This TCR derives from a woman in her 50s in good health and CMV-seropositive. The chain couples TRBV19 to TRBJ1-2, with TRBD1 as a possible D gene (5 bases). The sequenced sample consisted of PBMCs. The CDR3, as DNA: TGTGCCAGTAGTATGATGACAGCGTATGGCTACACCTTC. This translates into CASSMMTAYGYTF.